Described below is a single TCR beta chain sequence and its context. V lost 1 base, J lost 1 base, and 2 bases stayed unmatched. The germline gives CDR1 SGHRS, CDR2 YFSETQ. The CDR3 runs 16 residues. As originally analysed: Scientists estimated how many nucleated cells there were by amplifying reference gene primers. Assay used: immunoSEQ multiplex PCR; TCRdb lists only in-frame clones, some missing. V, J and clone size are taken as reported in that table, and D and trimming were inferred from the DNA itself. The repertoire includes approximately 140,000 clones, around 84% of them detected once, and roughly 15% sits in the top ten. This specimen belongs to a study of blood T cell repertoires in COVID-19. Background on the study: The study drew acute and convalescent COVID-19 samples from the United States, Italy and Spain.

The rearrangement joins TRBV5-1 to TRBJ2-2; 9 bases match TRBD1. The sample taken for sequencing was peripheral blood. The TCR originated in an elderly woman with acute or convalescent COVID-19. CDR3 amino acids: CASSLWGQGNTGELFF. Here the CDR3 DNA reads TGCGCCAGCAGCTTGTGGGGACAGGGGAACACCGGGGAGCTGTTTTTT.